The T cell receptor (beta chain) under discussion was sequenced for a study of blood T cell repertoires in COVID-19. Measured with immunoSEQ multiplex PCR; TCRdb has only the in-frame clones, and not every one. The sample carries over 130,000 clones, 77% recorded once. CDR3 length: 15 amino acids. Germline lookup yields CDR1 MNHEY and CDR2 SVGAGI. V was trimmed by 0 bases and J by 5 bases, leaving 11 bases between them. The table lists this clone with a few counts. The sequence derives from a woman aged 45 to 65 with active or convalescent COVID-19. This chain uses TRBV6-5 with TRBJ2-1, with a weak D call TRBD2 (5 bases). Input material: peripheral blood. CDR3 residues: CASSYSAGEHNEQFF. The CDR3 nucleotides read TGTGCCAGCAGTTACTCTGCCGGGGAACACAATGAGCAGTTCTTC.